The 29 T cell receptor beta chains below were found in one sample sequenced in a study of technical replicates of blood from a handful of donors. Here immunoSEQ multiplex PCR was the method, and the copy in TCRdb shows in-frame clones only, minus some. In the table there are 65,000 to 95,000 clones, approximately 97% of which are singletons. The sequenced sample was T cells isolated from PBMCs. Receptor source: a human donor in good health.

This clone appeared a single time. This chain links TRBV30 with TRBJ2-7, with 10 bases fitting TRBD1. Germline loops: CDR1 GTSNPN, CDR2 SVGIG (reference sequence). V was pared by 8 bases and J by 7 bases, with 11 bases of the junction left unmatched. The CDR3 is made up of 13 amino acids. The CDR3 DNA sequence: TGTGCCGGCCGGGACAGGGGTATGGGGGAGCAGTACTTC. Translated: CAGRDRGMGEQYF.

The rearrangement uses TRBV11-1 and TRBJ2-3; no reliable D call. V was trimmed by 5 bases and J by 3 bases, leaving 6 bases between them. CDR1 SGHAT and CDR2 FQDESV come from the germline V gene (reference sequence). The CDR3 length is 12 residues. CDR3: CASSHFTDTQYF. The CDR3 nucleotides are TGTGCCAGCAGCCATTTTACAGATACGCAGTATTTT.

V usage is TRBV28 and J usage is TRBJ2-5; 10 nucleotides line up with TRBD2. The CDR3 is 21 amino acids. Germline lookup yields CDR1 MDHEN and CDR2 SYDVKM. V shed 7 bases, J shed 4 bases, and the junction held 27 bases outside the gene matches. The CDR3 sequence: CASIHGVIRSSGSQVGETQYF. As DNA, the CDR3 is TGTGCCAGCATCCACGGTGTAATTCGGTCTAGCGGGAGTCAGGTCGGAGAGACCCAGTACTTC. Full variable domain (outside the CDR3, taken from reference TRBV28 and TRBJ2-5): DVKVTQSSRYLVKRTGEKVFLECVQDMDHENMFWYRQDPGLGLRLIYFSYDVKMKEKGDIPEGYSVSREKKERFSLILESASTNQTSMYLCASIHGVIRSSGSQVGETQYFGPGTRLLVL.

The chain combines TRBV7-2 with TRBJ2-1, with TRBD2 matching 9 bases. The CDR3 has 14 amino acids. J lost 10 bases, V lost 6 bases, and 10 bases had no gene match. Germline-derived CDR1 and CDR2 are SGHTA and FQGNSA. The CDR3 nucleotides are TGTGCCAGCAGGGGCGGGAGGGCCTTTTGGGAGCAGTTCTTC. Translated, it gives CASRGGRAFWEQFF.

The rearrangement links TRBV4-1 to TRBJ1-1; 10 nucleotides align to TRBD1. This CDR3 comprises 15 residues. The germline V gene encodes CDR1 MGHRA and CDR2 YSYEKL. V trimming: 1 base; J trimming: 4 bases; junction bases outside the gene matches: 3. CDR3 region: CASSQGQGAFTEAFF. The CDR3 DNA follows: TGCGCCAGCAGCCAAGGACAGGGGGCGTTCACTGAAGCTTTCTTT.

J is TRBJ2-1 and V is TRBV27, with 14 positions matching TRBD2. CDR1 and CDR2 from the germline V gene are MNHEY and SMNVEV (reference sequence). Trimming took 5 bases from V and 6 from J; bases not matched to a gene: 3. The CDR3 has 15 residues. The CDR3 region has the DNA TGTGCCAGCAGTCCAGGACTAGCGGGAGGCAATGAGCAGTTCTTC. Amino acid sequence: CASSPGLAGGNEQFF.

V usage is TRBV1 and J usage is TRBJ2-5; TRBD2 is the table's D call, not checked against the DNA. TRBV1 is shown as a pseudogene. The CDR3 is made up of 15 amino acids. The CDR3 nucleotides read TGCACCAGCAGTCTAGCGGTCCCTTCCCAAGAGACCCAGTACTTC. Its translation: CTSSLAVPSQETQYF.

As concerns this clone: One end of the junction is discordant with germline, which a read error may explain. V and J are TRBV7-9 and TRBJ2-5; 9 bases map to TRBD2. In germline, CDR1 is SEHNR, CDR2 FQNEAQ (reference sequence). This CDR3 is 17 amino acids long. DNA for the CDR3: TGTGCCAGCAACTTAGCCGCGGGAGGGCCTGTCGGGGAGACCCAGTACTTC. Protein: CASNLAAGGPVGETQYF.

The genes are TRBV7-6 and TRBJ2-7, with D maybe TRBD1 (6 bases). Germline loops: CDR1 SGHVS, CDR2 FNYEAQ. Between the trimmed V and J ends, which lost 0 bases and 6 bases, there was a span of 9 bases. The CDR3 is made up of 13 amino acids. Here the CDR3 reads CASSLALGGEQYF. The CDR3, as DNA: TGTGCCAGCAGCTTAGCGCTAGGGGGCGAGCAGTACTTC.

This sequence joins TRBV10-3 and TRBJ2-7; TRBD2 aligns across 12 bases. Unmatched junction bases numbered 0, after V lost 4 bases and J lost 2 bases. Germline V gene sequence: CDR1 ENHRY, CDR2 SYGVKD. The CDR3 is 14 residues long. CDR3 bases: TGTGCCATCAGTGGGACTAGCGGGACCTACGAGCAGTACTTC. Protein: CAISGTSGTYEQYF.

This rearrangement joins TRBV7-2 to TRBJ2-7, with TRBD2 matching over 9 bases. CDR1 is SGHTA, CDR2 FQGNSA, per germline. With V trimmed by 5 bases and J by 2 bases, 4 bases remained unmatched. The CDR3 runs 14 residues. The CDR3 nucleotides read TGTGCCAGCAGCACGACTAGCGGCCCCTACGAGCAGTACTTC. It translates to CASSTTSGPYEQYF.

The rearrangement uses TRBV6-5 and TRBJ2-7, with TRBD1 matching over 9 bases. The CDR3 totals 13 residues. J was trimmed by 5 bases and V by 8 bases; bases with no gene match: 7. Germline V gives CDR1 MNHEY, CDR2 SVGAGI. In DNA, the CDR3 is TGTGCCAGCTGGGACAGGGACACCAACGAGCAGTACTTC. The encoded protein is CASWDRDTNEQYF.

V and J are TRBV5-4 and TRBJ2-1; 10 bases match TRBD2. V gave up 2 bases and J gave up 9 bases; unmatched junction bases: 5. CDR1 and CDR2 (germline): SGHNT, YYREEE (reference sequence). The CDR3 runs to 14 residues. CDR3 protein: CASSLGLAGAEQFF. In nucleotides, the CDR3 is TGTGCCAGCAGCTTAGGTCTAGCGGGAGCTGAGCAGTTCTTC.

This clone was seen only once. In nucleotides, the CDR3 is TGTGCCAGCAGCCTCGTCAACACTGAAGCTTTCTTT. Translating gives CASSLVNTEAFF. The chain links TRBV6-6 to TRBJ1-1; D remains ambiguous. The V gene lost 6 bases and the J gene lost 2 bases, with 7 bases spanning the gap. The CDR3 is 12 residues long. The V gene's germline CDR1 is MNHNY and CDR2 SVGAGI (reference sequence).

V gene TRBV27 combines with J gene TRBJ2-1; D is undetermined. The CDR3 is 13 residues long. Trimming cost V 5 bases and J 7 bases, with 12 bases left between them. From germline, CDR1 is MNHEY and CDR2 SMNVEV (reference sequence). CDR3 nucleotides: TGTGCCAGCAGTCCCTATTCAGCGAATGAGCAGTTCTTC. It encodes CASSPYSANEQFF.

J is TRBJ1-1 and V is TRBV9; a possible D gene is TRBD1 (6 bases). Germline assignment: CDR1 SGDLS and CDR2 YYNGEE. V lost 3 bases to trimming and J lost 3 bases, with 12 bases between them. This CDR3 spans 14 amino acids. CDR3 loop: CASSGLQGDTEAFF. The CDR3 DNA sequence: TGTGCCAGCAGCGGCTTACAGGGAGACACTGAAGCTTTCTTT.

CDR3 loop: CASSLGSGETQYF. The CDR3 DNA sequence: TGTGCCAGCAGCTTAGGGTCCGGAGAGACCCAGTACTTC. This chain joins TRBV7-9 and TRBJ2-5, with D uncertain. Germline CDR1 and CDR2: SEHNR and FQNEAQ (reference sequence). V was shortened by 1 base and J by 4 bases, with 7 bases between the two germline ends. The CDR3 sequence is 13 residues long.

J is TRBJ2-7 and V is TRBV28; D is unclear. The CDR3 loop spans 14 amino acids. The germline V gene has CDR1 MDHEN and CDR2 SYDVKM. V lost 2 bases, J lost 2 bases, and 10 bases lay in between. The CDR3 DNA is TGTGCCAGCAGTTTACCCTGGCTAGCCTACGAGCAGTACTTC. The encoded protein is CASSLPWLAYEQYF.

The chain has TRBV11-2 and TRBJ2-1, with a tentative D call TRBD2 (6 bases). Germline assignment: CDR1 SGHAT and CDR2 FQNNGV. This CDR3 comprises 14 residues. V lost 2 bases and J lost 8, with 13 bases in between. The CDR3 nucleotides read TGTGCCAGCAGCTTATCTTATAGCGGAGATGAGCAGTTCTTC. Encoded protein: CASSLSYSGDEQFF.

The gene calls are TRBV6-5 and TRBJ2-7; tentative D call: TRBD2 (5 bases). The CDR3 totals 13 residues. V lost 6 bases, J lost 4 bases, and 13 bases lay in between. Germline CDR1 MNHEY, CDR2 SVGAGI. The chain's CDR3 is CASSRPDYYEQYF. CDR3 bases: TGTGCCAGCAGCCGACCAGACTATTACGAGCAGTACTTC.

The chain links TRBV14 to TRBJ2-7; 9 bases map to TRBD1. The CDR3 is 15 residues long. After removal of 1 base from V and 5 bases from J, the junction contained 6 bases not matched to a gene. Germline CDR1 is SGHDN and CDR2 is FVKESK. The CDR3 protein is CASSQGWDRANEQYF. CDR3 DNA: TGTGCCAGCAGCCAAGGCTGGGACAGGGCTAACGAGCAGTACTTC.

The chain is built from TRBV27 and TRBJ2-1; TRBD2 matches 7 bases. Trimming at V came to 8 bases and at J to 10 bases, leaving 8 bases not matched to a gene. The CDR3 spans 12 residues. Germline V CDR1 and CDR2: MNHEY, SMNVEV (reference sequence). CDR3 sequence: CASGYAGAEQFF. The DNA of the CDR3 is TGTGCCAGCGGCTACGCGGGAGCCGAGCAGTTCTTC.

In this sample, this clone turned up once. The chain joins TRBV6-1 to TRBJ2-1; 7 nucleotides align to TRBD1. The CDR3 has 13 amino acids. The J segment lost 2 bases and the V segment lost 8 bases, leaving 3 bases of the junction unmatched. Germline-derived CDR1 and CDR2 are MNHNS and SASEGT. The CDR3, as DNA: TGTGCCAGCGGGGACAGCGCCTACAATGAGCAGTTCTTC. This translates into CASGDSAYNEQFF.

J is TRBJ1-2 and V is TRBV27; D may be TRBD1 (6 bases). Trimming took off 6 bases at V and 0 bases at J, with 11 bases between the two ends. The CDR3 covers 14 residues. Germline assignment: CDR1 MNHEY and CDR2 SMNVEV (reference sequence). As DNA, the CDR3 is TGTGCCAGCAGGCTTGGGGGCCCTAACTATGGCTACACCTTC. Residues: CASRLGGPNYGYTF.

The chain uses TRBV5-4 and TRBJ2-2; unclear D gene. CDR3 length: 15 amino acids. With 0 bases removed from V and 8 bases from J, the gap between germline ends came to 14 bases. The germline CDR1 and CDR2 sequences are SGHNT and YYREEE (reference sequence). The CDR3 DNA sequence: TGTGCCAGCAGCTTGGTAGGCTCACCCAGGGGGGAGCTGTTTTTT. It encodes CASSLVGSPRGELFF.

The rearrangement uses TRBV5-6 and TRBJ1-2, with no clear D. The germline gives CDR1 SGHDT, CDR2 YYEEEE. V lost 6 bases and J lost 6, with 9 bases in between. The CDR3 consists of 11 residues. CDR3 in amino acids: CASNFGNGYTF. In nucleotides, the CDR3 is TGTGCCAGCAATTTCGGGAATGGCTACACCTTC.

The rearrangement links TRBV10-3 to TRBJ2-6, with TRBD1 matching over 12 bases. The CDR3 loop spans 17 amino acids. Germline CDR1 ENHRY, CDR2 SYGVKD. J gave up 2 bases and V 5 bases, and 4 bases lay outside the gene matches. This chain's CDR3 is CAISLGTGGAGANVLTF. CDR3 nucleotides: TGTGCCATCAGTTTAGGGACAGGGGGCGCTGGGGCCAACGTCCTGACTTTC.

CDR3 amino acids: CASSWGQYYEQYF. CDR3 in DNA: TGTGCCAGCAGCTGGGGACAGTACTACGAGCAGTACTTC. This chain uses TRBV7-9 with TRBJ2-7; TRBD1 matches 7 bases. The CDR3 contains 13 residues. The junction had 3 bases not matched to a gene; V was cut back by 4 bases and J by 3 bases. The germline gives CDR1 SEHNR, CDR2 FQNEAQ (reference sequence).

This sequence joins TRBV4-1 and TRBJ2-7; TRBD2 aligns across 14 bases. This CDR3 spans 15 amino acids. CDR1 is MGHRA, CDR2 YSYEKL, per germline. V dropped 4 bases and J dropped 5; count of bases not matched to a gene: 4. CDR3 DNA: TGCGCCAGCAGCCGGGGACTAGCGGGGGTAGACGAGCAGTACTTC. As protein: CASSRGLAGVDEQYF.